The clone carrying this TCR beta chain occurred many times. This sample is drawn from a study of T cells in Graves' hyperthyroidism and ophthalmopathy. The CDR3 consists of 15 residues. V was pared by 3 bases and J by 1 base, with 8 bases of the junction left unmatched. Germline V gene sequence: CDR1 DFQATT, CDR2 SNEGSKA (reference sequence). Researchers amplified the TCR beta CDR3 regions from RNA transcripts. Using the HTBI primer set, a first-round RT-PCR was run on the TCR CDR3. TCRdb independently ran MiXCR on the multiplex PCR reads; one entry per CDR3 protein. The table records some 400,000 distinct CDR3 sequences, about 15% of them present only once.

The specimen sequenced was blood. This chain links TRBV20-1 with TRBJ1-1; 7 bases agree with TRBD1. This sequence originates from a woman aged 55-70 years with Graves' hyperthyroidism. CDR3 nucleotide sequence: TGCAGTGCTAGTGTTTTTGGACAGGAGAACACTGAAGCTTTCTTT. This translates into CSASVFGQENTEAFF.